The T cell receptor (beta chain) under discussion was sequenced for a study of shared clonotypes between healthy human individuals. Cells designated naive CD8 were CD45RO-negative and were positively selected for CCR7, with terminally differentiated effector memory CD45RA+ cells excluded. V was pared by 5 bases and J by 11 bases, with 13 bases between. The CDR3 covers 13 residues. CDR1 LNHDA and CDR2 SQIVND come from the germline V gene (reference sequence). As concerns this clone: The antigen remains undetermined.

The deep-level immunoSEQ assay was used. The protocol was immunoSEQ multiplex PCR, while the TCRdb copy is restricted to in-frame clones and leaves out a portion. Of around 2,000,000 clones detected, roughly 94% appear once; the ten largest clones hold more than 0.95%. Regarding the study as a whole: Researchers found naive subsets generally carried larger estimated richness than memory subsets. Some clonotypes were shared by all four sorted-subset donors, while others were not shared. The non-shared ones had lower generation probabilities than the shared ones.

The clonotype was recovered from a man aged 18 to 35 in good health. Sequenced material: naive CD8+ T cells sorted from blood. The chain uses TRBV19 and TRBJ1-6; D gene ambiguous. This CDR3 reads CASSSREAAPLHF. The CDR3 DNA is TGTGCCAGTAGTTCCCGGGAGGCGGCACCCCTCCACTTT.